A single sample gave rise to the 26 T cell receptor beta chains below, sequenced in a study of T cells in tuberculosis. Assay: immunoSEQ multiplex PCR; the TCRdb copy retains only in-frame clones and omits some. The sample lists over 25,000 clones; 90% were seen once. Input material: PBMCs. Source of these receptors: a donor aged 10-30 years with latent tuberculosis or without tuberculosis infection.

The rearrangement joins TRBV6-1 to TRBJ2-5, with D unclear. CDR1 MNHNS and CDR2 SASEGT come from the germline V gene. The CDR3 runs to 14 residues. Trimming took 1 base from V and 5 from J, leaving 11 bases between them. CDR3 bases: TGTGCCAGCAGTGAAGGCTCCGCGCGGGAGACCCAGTACTTC. It yields the protein CASSEGSARETQYF.

The genes are TRBV29-1 and TRBJ2-3; 7 bases match TRBD1. The CDR3 has 14 amino acids. CDR1 is SQVTM, CDR2 ANQGSEA, per germline. V lost 7 bases, J lost 2 bases, and 9 bases stayed unmatched. CDR3 residues: CSAETGDTTDTQYF. The CDR3 bases are TGCAGCGCCGAAACAGGGGATACCACAGATACGCAGTATTTT.

This chain joins TRBV28 and TRBJ1-2; D perhaps matches TRBD1 (6 bases). Trimming took 3 bases from V and 4 from J, leaving 15 bases between them. The germline V gene encodes CDR1 MDHEN and CDR2 SYDVKM. CDR3 length: 15 residues. In nucleotides, the CDR3 is TGTGCCAGCAGTTTCCCCGACAGGCCTCCCTATGGCTACACCTTC. Translation: CASSFPDRPPYGYTF.

The rearrangement links TRBV4-2 to TRBJ1-5; the D gene is possibly TRBD1 (6 bases). V was cut by 2 bases and J by 4 bases, with 12 bases left in between. The CDR3 extends over 15 amino acids. Germline CDR1 LGHNA, CDR2 YNFKEQ. The CDR3: CASSQLGGENQPQHF. DNA of the CDR3: TGTGCCAGCAGCCAACTAGGGGGGGAAAATCAGCCCCAGCATTTT.

The V and J genes are TRBV6-1 and TRBJ2-1; D might be TRBD2 (6 bases). V was clipped by 4 bases and J by 4 bases, with 14 bases between them. This CDR3 has 15 residues. From germline, CDR1 is MNHNS and CDR2 SASEGT. CDR3 amino acids: CASSGGGTPYNEQFF. CDR3 coding DNA: TGTGCCAGCAGTGGGGGTGGGACTCCATACAATGAGCAGTTCTTC.

The chain joins TRBV5-1 to TRBJ1-4; weak D call: TRBD1 (5 bases). Germline loops: CDR1 SGHRS, CDR2 YFSETQ. Trimming cost V 0 bases and J 0 bases, with 9 bases left between them. This CDR3 contains 16 residues. CDR3 residues: CASSLGQTATNEKLFF. The CDR3, as DNA: TGCGCCAGCAGCTTGGGACAGACCGCAACTAATGAAAAACTGTTTTTT. Combining the CDR3 with reference TRBV5-1 and TRBJ1-4 gives the whole variable domain KAGVTQTPRYLIKTRGQQVTLSCSPISGHRSVSWYQQTPGQGLQFLFEYFSETQRNKGNFPGRFSGRQFSNSRSEMNVSTLELGDSALYLCASSLGQTATNEKLFFGSGTQLSVL.

The CDR3 sequence is CASSFPPSPRPPGGPYEQYF. CDR3 bases: TGTGCCAGCAGTTTCCCGCCGTCCCCACGTCCTCCCGGGGGGCCCTACGAGCAGTACTTC. The chain carries TRBV28 and TRBJ2-7; D is perhaps TRBD2 (7 bases). The ends were cut back, 3 bases at V and 2 bases at J, with 29 bases in the middle. The CDR3 has 20 residues. CDR1 MDHEN and CDR2 SYDVKM come from the germline V gene.

The genes are TRBV2 and TRBJ1-4; a weak D match, TRBD1 (5 bases). The CDR3 consists of 15 residues. V shed 7 bases and J shed 2 bases, with 14 bases lying between them. Germline CDR1 and CDR2: SNHLY and FYNNEI. The CDR3 bases are TGTGCCAGCACTTCCACAGGCCCGACTAATGAAAAACTGTTTTTT. Encoded protein: CASTSTGPTNEKLFF.

The chain is built from TRBV7-9 and TRBJ1-1, with 11 bases lining up with TRBD1. Germline assignment: CDR1 SEHNR and CDR2 FQNEAQ (reference sequence). The CDR3 totals 15 residues. J lost 3 bases, V lost 5 bases, and 5 bases had no gene match. Written as DNA, the CDR3 is TGTGCCAGCAGCCCAAGGGACAGGGGGGACACTGAAGCTTTCTTT. It codes for CASSPRDRGDTEAFF.

The gene calls are TRBV13 and TRBJ2-5; D ambiguous. In germline, CDR1 is PRHDT, CDR2 FYEKMQ (reference sequence). The CDR3 has 17 residues. Trimming took off 2 bases at V and 5 bases at J, with 21 bases between the two ends. This chain's CDR3 is CASSLIGSGSLRETQYF. The CDR3 DNA reads as TGTGCCAGCAGCTTAATTGGCTCCGGGTCCCTAAGGGAGACCCAGTACTTC. Full variable domain (outside the CDR3, taken from reference TRBV13 and TRBJ2-5): AAGVIQSPRHLIKEKRETATLKCYPIPRHDTVYWYQQGPGQDPQFLISFYEKMQSDKGSIPDRFSAQQFSDYHSELNMSSLELGDSALYFCASSLIGSGSLRETQYFGPGTRLLVL.

The chain has TRBV27 and TRBJ2-3; no firm D call. This CDR3 is built from 13 residues. Germline-derived CDR1 and CDR2 are MNHEY and SMNVEV (reference sequence). The V and J ends lost 3 bases and 1 base respectively, with 5 bases between them. The CDR3 nucleotides read TGTGCCAGCAGTTTCCGCGGCACAGATACGCAGTATTTT. Translation gives CASSFRGTDTQYF.

The chain links TRBV25-1 to TRBJ2-1; 7 bases are shared with TRBD2. The CDR3 loop spans 14 amino acids. In germline, CDR1 is MGHDK, CDR2 SYGVNS. Trimming at V came to 10 bases and at J to 4 bases, leaving 10 bases not matched to a gene. The CDR3: CATRLGGSYNEQFF. CDR3 bases: TGTGCCACCAGGCTCGGGGGGTCATACAATGAGCAGTTCTTC.

The CDR3 DNA reads as TGTGCCAGCAGTCAAAGCAGGAAGACACCCCTCCACTTT. This gives the protein CASSQSRKTPLHF. The chain is built from TRBV6-5 and TRBJ1-6; D remains unclear. CDR1 MNHEY and CDR2 SVGAGI come from the germline V gene. The CDR3 sequence is 13 residues long. V dropped 5 bases and J dropped 11 bases, with 13 bases sitting between them.

V usage is TRBV29-1 and J usage is TRBJ2-5; 7 bases line up with TRBD1. CDR1 is SQVTM and CDR2 is ANQGSEA in the germline V gene. This CDR3 spans 14 amino acids. Trimming removed 0 bases from V and 5 bases from J; junction bases left unmatched: 6. The CDR3, as DNA: TGCAGCGTTGAAGATGCAGTCAGGGGGGAGACCCAGTACTTC. Its translation: CSVEDAVRGETQYF.

V is TRBV4-1 and J is TRBJ1-5, with 7 bases lining up with TRBD1. CDR1 is MGHRA, CDR2 YSYEKL, per germline. V trimming: 6 bases; J trimming: 0 bases; junction bases outside the gene matches: 11. The CDR3 contains 17 residues. This CDR3 reads CASRPLIQGPSNQPQHF. The DNA for the CDR3 is TGCGCCAGCAGACCGCTTATACAGGGGCCTAGCAATCAGCCCCAGCATTTT.

This chain connects TRBV6-5 to TRBJ1-2; TRBD1 matches 8 bases. Germline CDR1 is MNHEY and CDR2 is SVGAGI. This CDR3 is 12 amino acids long. V lost 10 bases to trimming and J lost 4 bases; unmatched junction nucleotides: 5. The chain's CDR3 is CATGQGTYGYTF. Here the CDR3 DNA reads TGTGCCACCGGACAGGGCACCTATGGCTACACCTTC.

V gene TRBV27 combines with J gene TRBJ2-3, with D unresolved. The CDR3 totals 15 residues. V was cut by 4 bases and J by 6 bases, with 17 bases left in between. Looked up from germline, CDR1 is MNHEY and CDR2 is SMNVEV (reference sequence). CDR3 loop: CASSYIALPPDTQYF. CDR3 DNA: TGTGCCAGCAGTTATATAGCACTCCCCCCGGATACGCAGTATTTT.

In nucleotides, the CDR3 is TGTGCCAGCAGCCTGATAGGGGGTAATGAAAAACTGTTTTTT. Residues: CASSLIGGNEKLFF. The V and J genes are TRBV7-9 and TRBJ1-4, with a possible D match to TRBD1 (6 bases). The CDR3 covers 14 residues. V shed 5 bases and J shed 4 bases, with 11 bases lying between them. The germline V gene encodes CDR1 SEHNR and CDR2 FQNEAQ (reference sequence). Filled out from reference TRBV7-9 and TRBJ1-4, the complete variable domain reads DTGVSQNPRHKITKRGQNVTFRCDPISEHNRLYWYRQTLGQGPEFLTYFQNEAQLEKSRLLSDRFSAERPKGSFSTLEIQRTEQGDSAMYLCASSLIGGNEKLFFGSGTQLSVL.

The genes are TRBV7-9 and TRBJ1-4, with 7 bases lining up with TRBD1. There are 13 residues in the CDR3. The junction had 4 bases not matched to a gene; V was cut back by 4 bases and J by 8 bases. Germline lookup yields CDR1 SEHNR and CDR2 FQNEAQ (reference sequence). The CDR3 region is CASSSGQVEKLFF. The CDR3 nucleotides read TGTGCCAGCAGCTCAGGACAGGTAGAAAAACTGTTTTTT.

The CDR3 protein is CATSRDPGRGAGDTQYF. As DNA, the CDR3 is TGTGCCACCAGCAGAGACCCGGGGAGGGGGGCAGGAGATACGCAGTATTTT. V is TRBV15 and J is TRBJ2-3, with D possibly matching TRBD2 (7 bases). Germline CDR1 reads LNHNV; CDR2 reads YYDKDF (reference sequence). The CDR3 is 17 residues long. The V end was cut by 0 bases, the J end by 5 bases, with 18 bases between.

V is TRBV20-1 and J is TRBJ1-1; D ambiguous. Germline V CDR1 and CDR2: DFQATT, SNEGSKA (reference sequence). The germline V and J ends were trimmed by 6 bases and 1 base, with 6 bases remaining between them. This CDR3 spans 11 amino acids. Written as DNA, the CDR3 is TGCAGTGCCGAGCGGAACACTGAAGCTTTCTTT. Residues: CSAERNTEAFF.

The chain has TRBV6-1 and TRBJ1-6, with a possible D match to TRBD1 (5 bases). CDR3 size: 11 residues. V was shortened by 5 bases and J by 11 bases, with 7 bases between the two germline ends. Germline CDR1 MNHNS, CDR2 SASEGT. In DNA form, the CDR3 reads TGTGCCAGCAGTTCAGGGCCACCCCTCCACTTT. Encoded protein: CASSSGPPLHF.

This rearrangement joins TRBV7-2 to TRBJ2-5; 7 nucleotides match TRBD1. The germline CDR1 and CDR2 sequences are SGHTA and FQGNSA. The CDR3 is 16 residues long. The V gene end was trimmed by 6 bases and the J gene end by 7 bases; junction bases not matched to a gene: 17. CDR3: CASSSVRDSGVGTQYF. CDR3 DNA sequence: TGTGCCAGCAGTTCAGTCCGGGACAGTGGAGTAGGGACCCAGTACTTC.

The chain combines TRBV28 with TRBJ1-1, with D unclear. Looked up from germline, CDR1 is MDHEN and CDR2 is SYDVKM. The V gene lost 1 base and the J gene lost 4 bases, with 7 bases spanning the gap. The CDR3 extends over 13 amino acids. CDR3 nucleotide sequence: TGTGCCAGCAGTTTATTTGGGAGCACTGAAGCTTTCTTT. It translates to CASSLFGSTEAFF.

V gene TRBV19 combines with J gene TRBJ2-7; TRBD1 matches at 7 bases. V dropped 6 bases and J dropped 5; count of bases not matched to a gene: 10. In germline, CDR1 is LNHDA, CDR2 SQIVND (reference sequence). The CDR3 has 14 residues. The CDR3: CASRETGSSDEQYF. The CDR3 DNA sequence: TGTGCCAGTAGGGAGACAGGGTCGTCCGACGAGCAGTACTTC. Based on the CDR3 plus reference TRBV19 and TRBJ2-7, the full variable domain is DGGITQSPKYLFRKEGQNVTLSCEQNLNHDAMYWYRQDPGQGLRLIYYSQIVNDFQKGDIAEGYSVSREKKESFPLTVTSAQKNPTAFYLCASRETGSSDEQYFGPGTRLTVT.

The chain links TRBV10-1 to TRBJ2-7, with D uncertain. CDR1 and CDR2 from the germline V gene are WNHNN and SYGVQD (reference sequence). The CDR3 runs 14 residues. V dropped 8 bases and J dropped 0 bases, with 14 bases sitting between them. CDR3 nucleotide sequence: TGCGCCAGCCCCCCACGAGGCTACTCCTACGAGCAGTACTTC. Translation gives CASPPRGYSYEQYF.